The 20 T cell receptor beta chains reported below all come from one sample, sequenced in a study of siplizumab effects on memory and regulatory T cells. Some clones are missing from TCRdb's copy, which holds only in-frame ones; the method was immunoSEQ multiplex PCR. The sample lists about 94,000 clones; over 85% were seen once. Sequenced material: non-Treg CD4+ T cells sorted from blood. All receptors come from a human donor in good health.

J is TRBJ2-4 and V is TRBV11-2; D gene ambiguous. V lost 2 bases and J lost 7, with 3 bases in between. Germline values: CDR1 SGHAT, CDR2 FQNNGV. This CDR3 region has 11 residues. CDR3 sequence: CASSLRNIQYF. The CDR3 DNA is TGTGCCAGCAGCTTACGGAACATTCAGTACTTC.

This clone was counted once. The chain recombines TRBV4-2 with TRBJ2-3, with D uncertain. The V gene's germline CDR1 is LGHNA and CDR2 YNFKEQ. With 1 base removed from V and 6 bases from J, the gap between germline ends came to 5 bases. This CDR3 has 12 residues. The chain's CDR3 is CASSQALDTQYF. In DNA form, the CDR3 reads TGTGCCAGCAGCCAAGCCTTGGATACGCAGTATTTT.

J is TRBJ2-2 and V is TRBV10-3; TRBD1 might be the D (6 bases). CDR1 is ENHRY, CDR2 SYGVKD, per germline. V gave up 10 bases and J gave up 4 bases, with 13 bases separating them. This CDR3 region has 13 residues. CDR3 amino acids: CATGHPSTGELFF. CDR3 nucleotides: TGTGCCACGGGACACCCGAGCACCGGGGAGCTGTTTTTT.

V gene TRBV20-1 combines with J gene TRBJ1-2; D possibly corresponds to TRBD1 (6 bases). CDR3 length equals 11 residues. V was pared by 6 bases and J by 4 bases, with 9 bases between. Germline values: CDR1 DFQATT, CDR2 SNEGSKA (reference sequence). The CDR3 DNA reads TGCAGTGCCGCGGACAGCTATGGCTACACCTTC. This codes for CSAADSYGYTF.

The J gene is TRBJ1-5, the V gene TRBV18; the D is unclear. V was pared by 3 bases and J by 2 bases, with 11 bases between. The length of the CDR3 is 15 residues. CDR1 and CDR2 from the germline V gene are KGHSH and LQKENI. CDR3: CASSPAGSRNQPQHF. The CDR3 region has the DNA TGTGCCAGCTCACCGGCGGGCTCTCGCAATCAGCCCCAGCATTTT.

V is TRBV28 and J is TRBJ1-6, with 8 bases that match TRBD1. The CDR3 is 17 residues long. V gave up 2 bases and J gave up 7 bases; unmatched junction bases: 10. Germline values: CDR1 MDHEN, CDR2 SYDVKM. CDR3 sequence (DNA): TGTGCCAGCAGTTTACCGACACAGGGGGTGGGGAATTCACCCCTCCACTTT. It translates to CASSLPTQGVGNSPLHF. The variable domain in full, with the rest retrieved from reference TRBV28 and TRBJ1-6, is DVKVTQSSRYLVKRTGEKVFLECVQDMDHENMFWYRQDPGLGLRLIYFSYDVKMKEKGDIPEGYSVSREKKERFSLILESASTNQTSMYLCASSLPTQGVGNSPLHFGNGTRLTVT.

V is TRBV5-1 and J is TRBJ2-7; TRBD1 agrees at 7 bases. V lost 3 bases and J lost 6; bases outside the gene matches: 9. This CDR3 spans 14 amino acids. Germline V gene sequence: CDR1 SGHRS, CDR2 YFSETQ. The CDR3: CASSSTRGLGEQYF. CDR3 coding DNA: TGCGCCAGCAGCTCGACCAGGGGGTTAGGCGAGCAGTACTTC.

Written as DNA, the CDR3 is TGTGCCAGCAGTCGGGGACAGGAGACCGGGGAGCTGTTTTTT. Protein product: CASSRGQETGELFF. The chain couples TRBV9 to TRBJ2-2; 8 bases map to TRBD1. V was clipped by 5 bases and J by 5 bases; unmatched bases: 5. The length of the CDR3 is 14 residues. Germline V lookup: CDR1 SGDLS, CDR2 YYNGEE.

The rearrangement links TRBV5-4 to TRBJ1-1; D is unresolved. The CDR3 sequence is 14 residues long. Between the trimmed V and J ends, which lost 0 bases and 3 bases, there was a span of 9 bases. The germline CDR1 and CDR2 sequences are SGHNT and YYREEE (reference sequence). This CDR3 is CASSLGLFYTEAFF. In nucleotides, the CDR3 is TGTGCCAGCAGCTTGGGGCTATTTTACACTGAAGCTTTCTTT.

This clone was seen once. The gene calls are TRBV7-2 and TRBJ2-6; D is perhaps TRBD1 (5 bases). Trimming pared 1 base from V and 2 bases from J, leaving 9 bases between. Germline CDR1 is SGHTA and CDR2 is FQGNSA. This CDR3 is 16 amino acids long. The CDR3 protein is CASSLVSRAGANVLTF. The CDR3 DNA sequence: TGTGCCAGCAGCTTAGTGTCCAGGGCTGGGGCCAACGTCCTGACTTTC.

This chain joins TRBV10-1 and TRBJ2-7; perhaps TRBD2 as D (5 bases). The germline V gene has CDR1 WNHNN and CDR2 SYGVQD (reference sequence). The germline V and J ends were trimmed by 8 bases and 5 bases, with 13 bases remaining between them. This CDR3 spans 12 amino acids. CDR3 DNA: TGCGCCAGCCCCCCCGGGGTCCACGAGCAGTACTTC. Translating gives CASPPGVHEQYF.

This chain links TRBV7-3 with TRBJ2-7; D might be TRBD1 (5 bases). Germline assignment: CDR1 SGHTA and CDR2 FQGTGA. The CDR3 loop spans 19 amino acids. Trimming cost V 5 bases and J 2 bases, with 28 bases left between them. CDR3 amino acids: CASSPTSTELREYTYEQYF. The CDR3 nucleotides are TGTGCCAGCAGCCCAACATCGACAGAATTGCGTGAGTATACCTACGAGCAGTACTTC. The variable domain in full, with the rest retrieved from reference TRBV7-3 and TRBJ2-7, is GAGVSQTPSNKVTEKGKYVELRCDPISGHTALYWYRQSLGQGPEFLIYFQGTGAADDSGLPNDRFFAVRPEGSVSTLKIQRTERGDSAVYLCASSPTSTELREYTYEQYFGPGTRLTVT.

This clone was counted once. CDR3 DNA sequence: TGTGCCAGCAGCCGAGGACTAGCGGGAGGTGCAGATACGCAGTATTTT. Its translation is CASSRGLAGGADTQYF. This sequence joins TRBV4-2 and TRBJ2-3; 14 bases are shared with TRBD2. Trimming cost V 4 bases and J 4 bases; bases outside gene matches: 4. The CDR3 covers 16 residues. The germline V gene encodes CDR1 LGHNA and CDR2 YNFKEQ.

J is TRBJ2-7 and V is TRBV10-1; 7 bases are shared with TRBD2. This CDR3 region has 14 residues. Per the germline V gene, CDR1 is WNHNN and CDR2 is SYGVQD (reference sequence). V was pared by 3 bases and J by 2 bases, with 4 bases of the junction left unmatched. The CDR3 here is CASSDGGSPYEQYF. The CDR3 DNA follows: TGCGCCAGCAGTGACGGGGGGTCCCCCTACGAGCAGTACTTC.

The gene calls are TRBV6-4 and TRBJ2-3; 10 nucleotides align to TRBD2. Looked up from germline, CDR1 is MRHNA and CDR2 is SNTAGT. Trimming cost V 3 bases and J 0 bases; bases outside gene matches: 3. The CDR3 is 16 amino acids. CDR3 residues: CASSEASGGSTDTQYF. The CDR3 DNA is TGTGCCAGCAGTGAAGCTAGCGGGGGTAGCACAGATACGCAGTATTTT.

The sample holds one count of this clone. V gene TRBV19 combines with J gene TRBJ1-5; D might be TRBD1 (5 bases). The CDR3 totals 14 residues. Trimming removed 9 bases from V and 1 base from J, with 13 bases in between. Per germline, CDR1 LNHDA and CDR2 SQIVND (reference sequence). The CDR3 loop reads CASKKQASNQPQHF. The CDR3 DNA sequence: TGTGCCAGCAAGAAACAGGCGAGCAATCAGCCCCAGCATTTT. Together with reference TRBV19 and TRBJ1-5, the CDR3 gives the full variable domain: DGGITQSPKYLFRKEGQNVTLSCEQNLNHDAMYWYRQDPGQGLRLIYYSQIVNDFQKGDIAEGYSVSREKKESFPLTVTSAQKNPTAFYLCASKKQASNQPQHFGDGTRLSIL.

The CDR3, as DNA: TGTGCCAGCAGCAACTTCCGGGACAGGGGAATTTATGGAGGCTACACCTTC. It yields the protein CASSNFRDRGIYGGYTF. The chain combines TRBV27 with TRBJ1-2; 10 bases map to TRBD1. Germline-derived CDR1 and CDR2 are MNHEY and SMNVEV (reference sequence). V gave up 6 bases and J gave up 8 bases; unmatched junction bases: 18. The length of the CDR3 is 17 residues.

This chain connects TRBV6-1 to TRBJ1-4; D is ambiguous. The germline V and J ends were trimmed by 5 bases and 7 bases, with 8 bases remaining between them. CDR1 MNHNS and CDR2 SASEGT come from the germline V gene. The CDR3 extends over 12 amino acids. Here the CDR3 reads CASSLALEKLFF. CDR3 DNA sequence: TGTGCCAGCAGTCTAGCCCTTGAAAAACTGTTTTTT.

The chain links TRBV14 to TRBJ1-6, with D hard to call. V gave up 4 bases and J gave up 13 bases, with 14 bases separating them. This CDR3 has 13 amino acids. The V gene's germline CDR1 is SGHDN and CDR2 FVKESK. This CDR3 is CASSRGSAIPLHF. CDR3 sequence (DNA): TGTGCCAGCAGCCGCGGGTCTGCGATCCCCCTCCACTTT.

The rearrangement uses TRBV15 and TRBJ2-1, with 8 bases fitting TRBD1. V lost 3 bases to trimming and J lost 6 bases; unmatched junction nucleotides: 7. The CDR3 runs 15 residues. Germline V lookup: CDR1 LNHNV, CDR2 YYDKDF (reference sequence). CDR3 nucleotides: TGTGCCACCAGCAGGAGGGGACAGGCCTTCAATGAGCAGTTCTTC. As protein: CATSRRGQAFNEQFF.